The source of this TCR beta chain is a study of low-dose radiotherapy and immunotherapy resistance in tumors. Germline V CDR1 and CDR2: DFQATT, SNEGSKA (reference sequence). The CDR3 is made up of 13 amino acids. The V end was cut by 4 bases, the J end by 4 bases, with 13 bases between. Time point indicated: before trial treatment. TCR amplification involved 15 to 25 PCR cycles with a constant-region primer and V-primer adapter. TCRdb reprocessed the reads via MiXCR and lists one record per CDR3 protein. In the table there are tens of thousands of distinct CDR3 sequences, approximately 10% of which are singletons. This clonotype was found many times.

This receptor was obtained from a female donor with ovarian cancer. This rearrangement joins TRBV20-1 to TRBJ1-1, with unresolved D. The sequencing used PBMCs, collected before treatment. CDR3 DNA: TGCAGTGCTACCAGCTCGGGTGCCACTGAAGCTTTCTTT. It is translated as CSATSSGATEAFF.